These 11 T cell receptor beta chains were all obtained from the same sample, sequenced in a study of Ad26.COV2.S vaccination and SARS-CoV-2 variants. Using immunoSEQ multiplex PCR, the repertoire was profiled, and TCRdb retains in-frame clones only, with some absent. The sample carries about 350,000 clones, 75% to 90% recorded once. Treatment here: some 20 received Ad26.COV2.S at low or high dose, single or two shots; about 5 received placebo; per-sample allocation not given. Day 63 after the first vaccine or placebo injection was the time point for sampling. The source was peripheral blood, collected in a trial of Ad26.COV2.S vaccine versus placebo. The receptors were gathered from a person aged 18 to 59 who received the Ad26.COV2.S COVID-19 vaccine or a placebo.

This sequence joins TRBV5-1 and TRBJ2-3, with D possibly matching TRBD2 (6 bases). This CDR3 contains 15 residues. The ends were cut back, 0 bases at V and 6 bases at J, with 14 bases in the middle. Per germline, CDR1 SGHRS and CDR2 YFSETQ. CDR3 nucleotide sequence: TGCGCCAGCAGCTTGGGGCAGGAGGGCGTGGATACGCAGTATTTT. Amino acids: CASSLGQEGVDTQYF.

The chain joins TRBV6-4 to TRBJ2-2; D may match TRBD1 or TRBD2 (6 bases each). Between the trimmed V and J ends, which lost 8 bases and 7 bases, there was a span of 17 bases. CDR3 size: 14 residues. Germline loops: CDR1 MRHNA, CDR2 SNTAGT. CDR3 amino acids: CASSRRGRDGELFF. CDR3 nucleotides: TGTGCCAGCTCGAGGAGGGGGAGAGACGGGGAGCTGTTTTTT.

Here the CDR3 reads CASSQLPLSTDTQYF. DNA of the CDR3: TGTGCCAGCAGCCAGCTACCCCTCAGCACAGATACGCAGTATTTT. This sequence joins TRBV7-8 and TRBJ2-3; D is undetermined. This CDR3 contains 15 residues. V lost 5 bases and J 0 bases, leaving 12 bases between the germline ends. Looked up from germline, CDR1 is SGHVS and CDR2 is FQNEAQ.

This chain connects TRBV11-2 to TRBJ2-3; 8 bases fit TRBD2. The germline V gene has CDR1 SGHAT and CDR2 FQNNGV. The CDR3 is 17 amino acids. Trimming took 5 bases from V and 6 from J; bases not matched to a gene: 16. Written as DNA, the CDR3 is TGTGCCAGCAGCGCGGGGGGTAGCGGGGTGTTCTACGATACGCAGTATTTT. As protein: CASSAGGSGVFYDTQYF.

The chain has TRBV7-9 and TRBJ2-6; the D gene could be TRBD1 or TRBD2 (5 bases each). Trimming removed 4 bases from V and 1 base from J, with 17 bases in between. Germline lookup yields CDR1 SEHNR and CDR2 FQNEAQ (reference sequence). The CDR3 extends over 18 amino acids. In nucleotides, the CDR3 is TGTGCCAGCAGCTCGACCGGGACCCTCAGATCTGGGGCCAACGTCCTGACTTTC. Protein product: CASSSTGTLRSGANVLTF.

The chain joins TRBV10-3 to TRBJ1-1; perhaps TRBD1 as D (6 bases). CDR1 ENHRY and CDR2 SYGVKD come from the germline V gene. The ends were cut back, 5 bases at V and 3 bases at J, with 19 bases in the middle. The CDR3 is made up of 16 amino acids. CDR3 DNA sequence: TGTGCCATCAGTCACCACAACAAGGACAGAGACACTGAAGCTTTCTTT. It is translated as CAISHHNKDRDTEAFF.

The chain combines TRBV21-1 with TRBJ1-2. TRBV21-1 is a pseudogene segment. This CDR3 has 14 residues. The CDR3 DNA reads as TGTGCCAGCAGCAAATTCTTTGAGGGCTATGGCTACACCTTC. Its translation: CASSKFFEGYGYTF.

This clone was recorded a few times. The chain carries TRBV28 and TRBJ1-6, with 7 bases matching TRBD1. Germline-derived CDR1 and CDR2 are MDHEN and SYDVKM. Losses at the gene ends were 7 bases for V and 4 bases for J; bases not matched to a gene: 13. This CDR3 contains 17 residues. This chain's CDR3 is CASMGQQYRAYNSPLHF. The CDR3, as DNA: TGTGCCAGCATGGGACAGCAATACAGGGCGTATAATTCACCCCTCCACTTT. Full variable domain (remainder filled in from reference TRBV28 and TRBJ1-6): DVKVTQSSRYLVKRTGEKVFLECVQDMDHENMFWYRQDPGLGLRLIYFSYDVKMKEKGDIPEGYSVSREKKERFSLILESASTNQTSMYLCASMGQQYRAYNSPLHFGNGTRLTVT.

The chain has TRBV6-6 and TRBJ2-3; 12 nucleotides line up with TRBD2. CDR1 is MNHNY, CDR2 SVGAGI, per germline (reference sequence). The CDR3 covers 18 residues. V trimming: 5 bases; J trimming: 0 bases; junction bases outside the gene matches: 9. The CDR3 DNA reads as TGTGCCAGCAGTCTCCAGGGACTAGCGGGTGCTAGCACAGATACGCAGTATTTT. The encoded protein is CASSLQGLAGASTDTQYF.

The chain is built from TRBV2 and TRBJ1-2; no definite D call. The CDR3 length is 13 residues. Per the germline V gene, CDR1 is SNHLY and CDR2 is FYNNEI. V lost 1 base to trimming and J lost 4 bases, with 7 bases between them. The CDR3 nucleotides are TGTGCCAGCAGTGAAGGGCAAATCTATGGCTACACCTTC. It specifies CASSEGQIYGYTF. Full variable domain (rest looked up from reference TRBV2 and TRBJ1-2): EPEVTQTPSHQVTQMGQEVILRCVPISNHLYFYWYRQILGQKVEFLVSFYNNEISEKSEIFDDQFSVERPDGSNFTLKIRSTKLEDSAMYFCASSEGQIYGYTFGSGTRLTVV.

This clone was observed a single time. The chain joins TRBV24-1 to TRBJ1-1; D uncertain. Trimming cost V 1 base and J 4 bases, with 6 bases left between them. The CDR3 consists of 13 residues. Germline CDR1 reads KGHDR; CDR2 reads SFDVKD. CDR3: CATSDFSRTEAFF. CDR3 nucleotides: TGTGCCACCAGTGATTTTAGCCGCACTGAAGCTTTCTTT.